These T cell receptor beta chains were read from a single sample in a study of cytomegalovirus exposure and HLA in healthy donors. The repertoire was sequenced with immunoSEQ multiplex PCR; TCRdb's copy has only in-frame clones and lacks some. The sample lists fewer than 250,000 clones, 75% to 90% occurring once. Sequencing was carried out using PBMCs. These receptors all stem from a woman aged 30 to 39 in good health and CMV-seropositive. Each CDR3 is given with its conserved first and last residue. Fields, in order: clone size, D gene, V gene, J gene, CDR3 protein, CDR3 DNA. A D gene is named only where the DNA matches it firmly. Clone size, where shown, is once, few, many, or a class for clones that have expanded.

>-|-|TRBV28|TRBJ2-7
CASSLTDFYEQYF
TGTGCCAGCAGTTTGACAGACTTCTACGAGCAGTACTTC
>many|-|TRBV6-1|TRBJ2-1
CASSELEEGYNEQFF
TGTGCCAGCAGTGAATTAGAAGAGGGTTACAATGAGCAGTTCTTC
>once|-|TRBV5-6|TRBJ2-1
CASSLALYNEQFF
TGTGCCAGCAGCTTGGCCTTATACAATGAGCAGTTCTTC
>-|-|TRBV20-1|TRBJ1-2
CSARDVFGYTF
TGCAGTGCAAGGGATGTTTTTGGCTACACCTTC
>few|-|TRBV27|TRBJ2-7
CASSLSPYEQYF
TGTGCCAGCAGTTTAAGCCCTTACGAGCAGTACTTC
>-|-|TRBV5-1|TRBJ2-2
CASSKDVRANTGELFF
TGCGCCAGCAGCAAAGATGTCAGAGCTAACACCGGGGAGCTGTTTTTT
>-|-|TRBV4-3|TRBJ2-2
CASSQDLTGELFF
TGCGCCAGCAGCCAAGATCTGACCGGGGAGCTGTTTTTT
>-|-|TRBV30|TRBJ1-3
CAWTQGSGNTIYF
TGTGCCTGGACCCAGGGATCTGGAAACACCATATATTTT
>-|-|TRBV7-9|TRBJ1-2
CASSLGGTGLNYGYTF
TGTGCCAGCAGCTTAGGAGGAACGGGACTTAACTATGGCTACACCTTC
>-|-|TRBV11-3|TRBJ1-2
CASSQGTEGINYGYTF
TGTGCCAGCAGCCAAGGGACGGAGGGGATCAACTATGGCTACACCTTC
>few|TRBD1|TRBV5-1|TRBJ1-2
CASSPDRGFGYGYTF
TGCGCCAGCAGCCCCGACAGGGGGTTCGGCTATGGCTACACCTTC
>-|TRBD2|TRBV6-5|TRBJ2-7
CASSFTRLAGAEQYF
TGTGCCAGCAGCTTCACTCGACTAGCGGGAGCCGAGCAGTACTTC
>-|-|TRBV28|TRBJ1-2
CASSLARPKETFGGLDGYTF
TGTGCCAGCAGTTTAGCCAGGCCGAAAGAGACGTTCGGGGGGCTGGATGGCTACACCTTC
>once|-|TRBV18|TRBJ2-1
CASSPLNNEQFF
TGTGCCAGCTCGCCGCTTAACAATGAGCAGTTCTTC
>-|-|TRBV2|TRBJ1-1
CASTWTSRGEAFF
TGTGCCAGCACGTGGACGTCGCGGGGTGAAGCTTTCTTT
>-|-|TRBV2|TRBJ1-5
CASGRRNQPQHF
TGTGCCAGCGGGCGGCGGAATCAGCCCCAGCATTTT
>-|-|TRBV9|TRBJ1-5
CASSPLGSNQPQHF
TGTGCCAGCAGCCCCCTCGGGAGCAATCAGCCCCAGCATTTT
>-|-|TRBV28|TRBJ1-5
CASSLRGLKMGNQPQHF
TGTGCCAGCAGTTTAAGGGGTTTGAAGATGGGCAATCAGCCCCAGCATTTT
>-|-|TRBV29-1|TRBJ1-2
CSVRPDRKGYTF
TGCAGCGTCAGACCCGACAGAAAAGGCTACACCTTC
>few|-|TRBV5-1|TRBJ2-7
CASSSAYEQYF
TGCGCCAGCAGCTCCGCCTACGAGCAGTACTTC
>-|TRBD1|TRBV30|TRBJ2-1
CAWSRQGGLQFF
TGTGCCTGGAGTAGACAGGGGGGTCTACAGTTCTTC
>-|-|TRBV11-2|TRBJ2-2
CASSLGRGGPTGELFF
TGTGCCAGCAGCTTGGGTCGGGGAGGACCCACCGGGGAGCTGTTTTTT
>-|-|TRBV5-4|TRBJ1-2
CASSLEFYGYTF
TGTGCCAGCAGCTTGGAGTTTTATGGCTACACCTTC
>few|TRBD2|TRBV7-8|TRBJ2-1
CASSSYPGTNKNEQFF
TGTGCCAGCAGCTCCTACCCCGGGACTAATAAGAATGAGCAGTTCTTC
>-|-|TRBV28|TRBJ2-7
CASSQRDYGPYEQYF
TGTGCCAGCAGTCAGAGGGATTACGGACCCTACGAGCAGTACTTC
>-|-|TRBV30|TRBJ1-2
CAWRKQYGYTF
TGTGCCTGGAGAAAACAGTATGGCTACACCTTC
>-|-|TRBV5-1|TRBJ2-1
CASSLESSYNEQFF
TGCGCCAGCAGCTTAGAGAGCTCCTACAATGAGCAGTTCTTC
>-|-|TRBV30|TRBJ2-3
CAWSVSLIGTDTQYF
TGTGCCTGGAGTGTAAGCCTCATCGGCACAGATACGCAGTATTTT
>-|-|TRBV11-3|TRBJ2-7
CASSLQSPAPDRTYEQYF
TGTGCCAGCAGCTTACAATCCCCAGCCCCCGACAGGACCTACGAGCAGTACTTC
>few|-|TRBV27|TRBJ1-2
CASRFPGVGYTF
TGTGCCAGCAGATTTCCAGGGGTTGGCTACACCTTC
>-|TRBD2|TRBV6-5|TRBJ2-1
CASSRGTSGSNEQFF
TGTGCCAGCAGCCGCGGGACTAGCGGGAGCAATGAGCAGTTCTTC
>-|-|TRBV2|TRBJ1-3
CASRPKTGSGNTIYF
TGTGCCAGCAGACCCAAGACAGGCTCTGGAAACACCATATATTTT
>-|-|TRBV4-3|TRBJ2-2
CASSQGLLGGANTGELFF
TGCGCCAGCAGCCAAGGCCTTCTAGGGGGGGCGAACACCGGGGAGCTGTTTTTT
>-|-|TRBV11-2|TRBJ1-2
CASSLDRGQDYGYTF
TGTGCCAGCAGCTTAGATCGAGGTCAGGACTATGGCTACACCTTC
>-|-|TRBV2|TRBJ2-1
CASSDGEQFF
TGTGCCAGCAGTGATGGCGAGCAGTTCTTC
>-|TRBD1|TRBV7-9|TRBJ2-7
CASSLAFVEGATNEQYF
TGTGCCAGCAGCTTAGCGTTCGTAGAGGGGGCGACCAACGAGCAGTACTTC
>-|TRBD1|TRBV25-1|TRBJ2-3
CASSDGQGKLPDTQYF
TGTGCCAGCAGTGATGGACAGGGAAAACTACCAGATACGCAGTATTTT
>-|TRBD2|TRBV4-1|TRBJ2-1
CASSHPWGGPEQFF
TGCGCCAGCAGCCACCCATGGGGGGGTCCTGAGCAGTTCTTC
>once|-|TRBV14|TRBJ1-2
CASTYTGDYGYTF
TGTGCCAGCACCTACACGGGAGACTATGGCTACACCTTC
>medium-sized|TRBD2|TRBV4-2|TRBJ2-7
CASSQETSGSYEQYF
TGTGCCAGCAGCCAAGAGACTAGCGGTTCCTACGAGCAGTACTTC